Given below is one T cell receptor beta chain in context. The CDR3 is 20 amino acids. CDR1 and CDR2 (germline): LGHNA, YSLEER. The ends were cut back, 5 bases at V and 7 bases at J, with 30 bases in the middle. TCRdb's copy holds only in-frame clones and misses some; the assay was immunoSEQ multiplex PCR. Among tens of thousands of clones listed, about 88% were seen once. The sample comes from a study of blood T cell repertoires in COVID-19. As for the study in general: The United States, Italy and Spain were the sources of the acute and convalescent COVID-19 samples.

Sequences were obtained from peripheral blood. This TCR derives from a woman at least 80 years old with active COVID-19. This chain connects TRBV4-3 to TRBJ1-6; D perhaps matches TRBD1 (5 bases). CDR3 nucleotides: TGCGCCAGCAGCTTGGTACTCCCCTACCAAACTGCAGGGTGGAATTCACCCCTCCACTTT. Residues: CASSLVLPYQTAGWNSPLHF.